This TCR beta chain was sequenced for a study of chemoradiotherapy in HPV16-positive cancers. Over chemoradiotherapy, repertoires were sampled more than once. Clones were read by immunoSEQ multiplex PCR, and TCRdb kept only the in-frame ones, dropping some. The sample shows more than 15,000 clones, 79% of them seen only once. This clone was seen a handful of times. The CDR3 has 12 amino acids. V was pared by 4 bases and J by 5 bases, with 11 bases between. Germline-derived CDR1 and CDR2 are GTSNPN and SVGIG (reference sequence). This sample was obtained from a patient who underwent chemoradiotherapy. The sequence derives from a human donor with HPV-associated anogenital cancer. The chain combines TRBV30 with TRBJ1-1, with D unresolved. The CDR3 here is CAWKSDWTEAFF. CDR3 bases: TGTGCCTGGAAGAGTGATTGGACTGAAGCTTTCTTT. Together with reference TRBV30 and TRBJ1-1, the CDR3 gives the full variable domain: SQTIHQWPATLVQPVGSPLSLECTVEGTSNPNLYWYRQAAGRGLQLLFYSVGIGQISSEVPQNLSASRPQDRQFILSSKKLLLSDSGFYLCAWKSDWTEAFFGQGTRLTVV.